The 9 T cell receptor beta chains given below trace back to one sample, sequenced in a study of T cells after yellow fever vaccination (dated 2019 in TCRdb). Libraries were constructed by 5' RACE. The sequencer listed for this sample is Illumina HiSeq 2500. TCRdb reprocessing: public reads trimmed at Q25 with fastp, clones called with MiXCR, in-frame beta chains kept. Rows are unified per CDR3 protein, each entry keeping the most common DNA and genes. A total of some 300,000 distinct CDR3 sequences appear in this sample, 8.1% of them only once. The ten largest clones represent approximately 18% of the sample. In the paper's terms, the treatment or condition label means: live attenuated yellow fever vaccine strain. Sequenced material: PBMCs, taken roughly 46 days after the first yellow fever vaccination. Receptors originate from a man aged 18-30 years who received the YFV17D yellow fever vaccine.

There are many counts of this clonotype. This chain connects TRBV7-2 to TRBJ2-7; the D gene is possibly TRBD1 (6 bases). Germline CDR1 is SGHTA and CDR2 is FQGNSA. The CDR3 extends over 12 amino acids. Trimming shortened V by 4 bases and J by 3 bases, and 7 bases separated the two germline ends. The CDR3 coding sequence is TGTGCCAGCAGCTCCAGGGGCTACGAGCAGTACTTC. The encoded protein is CASSSRGYEQYF. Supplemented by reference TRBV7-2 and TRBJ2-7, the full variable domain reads GAGVSQSPSNKVTEKGKDVELRCDPISGHTALYWYRQSLGQGLEFLIYFQGNSAPDKSGLPSDRFSAERTGGSVSTLTIQRTQQEDSAVYLCASSSRGYEQYFGPGTRLTVT.

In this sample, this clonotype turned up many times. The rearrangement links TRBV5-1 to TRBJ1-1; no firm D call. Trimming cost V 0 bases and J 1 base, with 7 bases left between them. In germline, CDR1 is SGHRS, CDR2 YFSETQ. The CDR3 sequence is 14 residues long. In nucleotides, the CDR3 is TGCGCCAGCAGCTTGGTGGAGGGGAACACTGAAGCTTTCTTT. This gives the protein CASSLVEGNTEAFF.

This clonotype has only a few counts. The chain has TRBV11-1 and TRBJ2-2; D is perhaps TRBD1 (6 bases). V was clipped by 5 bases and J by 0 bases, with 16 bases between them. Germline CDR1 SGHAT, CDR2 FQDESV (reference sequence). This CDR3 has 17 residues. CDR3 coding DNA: TGTGCCAGCAGCAAACAAGACAGGTTCGCGAACACCGGGGAGCTGTTTTTT. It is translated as CASSKQDRFANTGELFF.

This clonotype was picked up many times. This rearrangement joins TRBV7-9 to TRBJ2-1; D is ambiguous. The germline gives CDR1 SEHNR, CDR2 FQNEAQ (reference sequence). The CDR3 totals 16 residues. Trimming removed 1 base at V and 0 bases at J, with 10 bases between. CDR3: CASSLVSLSSYNEQFF. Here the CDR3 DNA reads TGTGCCAGCAGCTTAGTCTCCCTCAGCTCCTACAATGAGCAGTTCTTC.

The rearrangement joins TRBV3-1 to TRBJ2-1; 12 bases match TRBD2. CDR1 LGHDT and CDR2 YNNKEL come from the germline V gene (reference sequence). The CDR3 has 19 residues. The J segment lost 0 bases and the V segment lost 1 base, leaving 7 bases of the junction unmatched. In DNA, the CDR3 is TGTGCCAGCAGCCAAGTACTAGCGGGGGGTGGGATCTCCTACAATGAGCAGTTCTTC. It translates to CASSQVLAGGGISYNEQFF.

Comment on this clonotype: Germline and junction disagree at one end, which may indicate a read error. The CDR3 loop is CTARVGNTEAFF. The CDR3 nucleotides are TGCACTGCTAGAGTAGGTAACACTGAAGCTTTCTTT. The chain carries TRBV20-1 and TRBJ1-1; no clear D gene. Germline V lookup: CDR1 DFQATT, CDR2 SNEGSKA (reference sequence). The CDR3 sequence is 12 residues long.

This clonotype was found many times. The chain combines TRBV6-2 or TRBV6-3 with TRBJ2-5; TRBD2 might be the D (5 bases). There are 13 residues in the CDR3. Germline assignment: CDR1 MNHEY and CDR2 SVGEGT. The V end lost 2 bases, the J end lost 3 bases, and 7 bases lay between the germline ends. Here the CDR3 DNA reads TGTGCCAGCAGTTACAGGACTGAAGAGACCCAGTACTTC. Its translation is CASSYRTEETQYF.

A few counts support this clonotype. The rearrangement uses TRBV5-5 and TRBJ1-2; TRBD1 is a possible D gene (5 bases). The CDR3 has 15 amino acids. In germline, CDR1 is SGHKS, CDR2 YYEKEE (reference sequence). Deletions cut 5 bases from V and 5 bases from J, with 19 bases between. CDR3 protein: CASSTTGGAGYGYTF. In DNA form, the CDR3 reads TGTGCCAGCAGTACTACTGGAGGGGCGGGGTATGGCTACACCTTC.

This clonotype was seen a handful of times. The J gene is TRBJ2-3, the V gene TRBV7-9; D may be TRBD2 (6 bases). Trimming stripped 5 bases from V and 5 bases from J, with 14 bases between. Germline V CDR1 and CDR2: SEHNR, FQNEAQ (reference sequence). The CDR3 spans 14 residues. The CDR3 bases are TGTGCCAGCAGCCCGGCGGGGTTAAGAGATACGCAGTATTTT. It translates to CASSPAGLRDTQYF. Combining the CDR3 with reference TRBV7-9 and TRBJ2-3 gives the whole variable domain DTGVSQNPRHKITKRGQNVTFRCDPISEHNRLYWYRQTLGQGPEFLTYFQNEAQLEKSRLLSDRFSAERPKGSFSTLEIQRTEQGDSAMYLCASSPAGLRDTQYFGPGTRLTVL.